This T cell receptor (beta chain) appears in the sequencing data of a study of blood T cell repertoires in COVID-19. V shed 3 bases, J shed 2 bases, and the junction held 8 bases outside the gene matches. The CDR3 loop spans 16 amino acids. Germline assignment: CDR1 KGHSH and CDR2 LQKENI. Produced via immunoSEQ multiplex PCR; TCRdb's table is partial and in-frame only. Found here are about 30,000 clones, approximately 89% of them singletons; the top ten hold 11% to 15%. The specimen was peripheral blood. The receptor was isolated from a man in his sixties with active COVID-19. The V gene is TRBV18, the J gene TRBJ2-3, with TRBD1 matching 7 bases. The CDR3, as DNA: TGTGCCAGCTCACCCCTTCGACAGGGTTACACAGATACGCAGTATTTT. Protein sequence: CASSPLRQGYTDTQYF.